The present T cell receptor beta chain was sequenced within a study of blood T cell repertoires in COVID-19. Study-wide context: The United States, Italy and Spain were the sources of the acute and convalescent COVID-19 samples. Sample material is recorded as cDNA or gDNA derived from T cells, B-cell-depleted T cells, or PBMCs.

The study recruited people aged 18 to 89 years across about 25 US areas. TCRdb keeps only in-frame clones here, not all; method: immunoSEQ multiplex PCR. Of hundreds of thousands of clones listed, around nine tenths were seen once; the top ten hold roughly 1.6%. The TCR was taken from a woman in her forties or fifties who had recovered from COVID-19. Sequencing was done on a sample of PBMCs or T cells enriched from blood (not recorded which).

In nucleotides, the CDR3 is TGTGCCAGCAGGGGAGGGGGGAAGCCTAGCACAGATACGCAGTATTTT. Its translation is CASRGGGKPSTDTQYF. This sequence joins TRBV2 and TRBJ2-3, with D possibly being TRBD2 (7 bases). With 6 bases removed from V and 0 bases from J, the gap between germline ends came to 16 bases. The germline V gene encodes CDR1 SNHLY and CDR2 FYNNEI. This CDR3 is 16 amino acids long.